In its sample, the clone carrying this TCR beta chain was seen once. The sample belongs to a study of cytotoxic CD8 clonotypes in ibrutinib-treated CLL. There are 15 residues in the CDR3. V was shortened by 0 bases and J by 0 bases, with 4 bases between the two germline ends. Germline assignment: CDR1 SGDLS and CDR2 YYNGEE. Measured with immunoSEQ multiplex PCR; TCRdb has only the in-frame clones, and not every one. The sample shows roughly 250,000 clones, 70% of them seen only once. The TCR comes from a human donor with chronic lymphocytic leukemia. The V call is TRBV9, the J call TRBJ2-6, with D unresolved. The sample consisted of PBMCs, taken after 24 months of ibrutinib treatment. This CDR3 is CASSVDGSGANVLTF. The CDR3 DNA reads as TGTGCCAGCAGCGTAGACGGCTCTGGGGCCAACGTCCTGACTTTC.